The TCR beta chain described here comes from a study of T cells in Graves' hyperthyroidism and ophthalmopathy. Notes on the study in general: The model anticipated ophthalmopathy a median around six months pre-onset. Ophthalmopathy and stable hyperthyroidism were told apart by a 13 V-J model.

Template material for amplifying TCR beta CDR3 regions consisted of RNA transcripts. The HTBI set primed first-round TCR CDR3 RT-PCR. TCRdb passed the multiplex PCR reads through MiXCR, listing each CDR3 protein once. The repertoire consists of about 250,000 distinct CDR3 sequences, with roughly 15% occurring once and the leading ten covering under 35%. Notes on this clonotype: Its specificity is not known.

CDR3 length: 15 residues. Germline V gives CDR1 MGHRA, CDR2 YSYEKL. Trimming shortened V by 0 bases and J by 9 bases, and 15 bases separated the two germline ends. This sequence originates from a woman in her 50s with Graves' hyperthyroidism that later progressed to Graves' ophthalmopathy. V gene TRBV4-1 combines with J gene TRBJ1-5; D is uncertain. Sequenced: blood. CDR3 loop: CASSQELGELRPQHF. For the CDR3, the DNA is TGCGCCAGCAGCCAAGAACTTGGGGAGCTGCGGCCCCAGCATTTT.